This T cell receptor (beta chain) was sequenced for a study of T cell responses to AZD1222 COVID-19 vaccine (dated by TCRdb to the early 2020s). As for the study more broadly: A total of 230 or so trial participants underwent TCR sequencing, of whom some 210 received two doses of AZD1222 and about 26 received two doses of the MenACWY control vaccine. Enrollment into the trials was organized by age into subgroups of 18-55, 56-69 and 70-plus years, and those subgroups contained approximately 160, 26 and 62 TCR-sequenced participants, respectively.

The CDR3 regions of human TCRbeta chains were analyzed by immunosequencing. The paper's data handling went like this. TCRs in the repertoires were compared against a reference library of SARS-CoV-2-specific TCRs that had been generated with the MIRA antigen-specificity platform. Breadth was defined as the fraction of unique TCRs that were SARS-CoV-2-associated, and depth was defined as the fraction of total T cells that were SARS-CoV-2-associated. Using the MIRA data, each spike-specific TCR was assigned both to the spike region to which the TCR was reactive and to a CD4 or CD8 class. Log10-transformed breadth and depth values were compared by one-way ANOVA with Sidak's multiple comparisons tests. The clones in this table, taken by TCRdb from immuneACCESS, are in-frame only. Not every clone is retained; where verified, under half of the shortfall comes from an unresolved V gene, and the cause of the rest is unknown. That table furnishes V, J and clone size, whereas the DNA furnished D and trimming. In this sample the table shows around 140,000 clones, around 92% of which occur a single time. Of the sample, 2.5% to 4% falls within the top ten clones.

As for this clone: Its recognized antigen is unknown. No base quality information exists; no much larger clone differs at one position.

The research as a whole found: In the small 56-69-year group, the increase in depth fell short of significance, most likely because of low power. Spike-specific TCR breadth and depth rose significantly after two AZD1222 doses compared with day 0 and with MenACWY recipients. Conclusions about previously exposed vaccinees are limited because only six or seven AZD1222 recipients were SARS-CoV-2 seropositive at baseline. CD4 TCRs associated with the vaccine covered the entire spike protein, and the dominant responses were in regions 160-218 and 743-854. Because no samples from the day 14 peak response were available, repertoires could be characterized only after the peak T cell response. Reportedly, almost half of the unique spike-specific TCRs recognized epitopes lying outside the regions that are mutated in the B.1.351 and B.1.1.7 variants. Most participants were white British and females outnumbered males, and the authors suggested that clonal diversity may have been underestimated.

This sample's time point label indicates: about 28 days (+/-7) after the second vaccine dose. AZD1222 recipients whose second dose came at about 4 weeks and those whose second dose came at about 12 weeks were combined into one group, since spike-specific TCR depth and breadth did not differ between the two schedules. Vaccinee samples came from UK trials COV001 and COV002, including a single-blind randomized controlled phase 2/3 trial of AZD1222 (ChAdOx1 nCoV-19) in healthy adults. For TCRbeta chain sequencing, PBMC samples from trial participants were taken at day 0 and at day 28 after the second dose. This specimen consisted of peripheral blood, obtained 28 days after the second AZD1222 dose. The sequence came from an adult who received the AZD1222 COVID-19 vaccine.

The bases are TGTGCCAGTCACGGGGTGGCCGGCAATAACTACAATGAGCAGTTCTTC. Its protein product is CASHGVAGNNYNEQFF. The chain was built from TRBV19 and TRBJ2-1; the D segment could be TRBD2, given 5 matching bases. From a lookup of the germline V gene (reference sequence), CDR1 and CDR2 are LNHDA and SQIVND. The CDR3 runs 16 residues from the cysteine to the phenylalanine. Just CDR3 DNA is preserved here, 48 bases in frame from base 1. Relative to germline, V is 8 bases shorter and J is 3 bases shorter, with 20 bases between their ends.